What follows are 25 T cell receptor beta chains derived from one specimen sequenced in a study of blood T cell repertoires in COVID-19. Clones were sequenced by immunoSEQ multiplex PCR, and TCRdb holds only the in-frame ones, with some missing. Here the sample spans just over 300,000 clones, roughly 90% being singletons. Material: peripheral blood. Receptors originate from a man between 18 and 35 years old with active or convalescent COVID-19.

The V gene is TRBV19, the J gene TRBJ2-1; 8 nucleotides agree with TRBD2. The germline CDR1 and CDR2 sequences are LNHDA and SQIVND (reference sequence). This CDR3 is built from 14 residues. V lost 9 bases and J lost 2; bases outside the gene matches: 6. As DNA, the CDR3 is TGTGCCAGCGGAGCGGGAGAAGCCTACAATGAGCAGTTCTTC. Encoded protein: CASGAGEAYNEQFF.

This clone was seen once. This sequence joins TRBV12-3 or TRBV12-4 and TRBJ1-3, with unresolved D. This CDR3 has 12 amino acids. V was shortened by 9 bases and J by 2 bases, with 8 bases between the two germline ends. The CDR3 sequence is CASTATGNTIYF. The CDR3, as DNA: TGTGCCAGTACCGCGACTGGAAACACCATATATTTT.

This clone was seen a handful of times. The rearrangement links TRBV5-6 to TRBJ2-1, with 8 positions matching TRBD2. V shed 3 bases, J shed 0 bases, and the junction held 8 bases outside the gene matches. CDR3 size: 17 residues. CDR1 is SGHDT and CDR2 is YYEEEE in the germline V gene. The CDR3: CASSWGKSGSSYNEQFF. As DNA, the CDR3 is TGTGCCAGCAGCTGGGGGAAAAGCGGGAGCTCCTACAATGAGCAGTTCTTC.

The chain uses TRBV7-9 and TRBJ1-1; 7 bases agree with TRBD1. The V and J ends lost 0 bases and 10 bases, in that order; junction bases with no gene match: 8. The germline gives CDR1 SEHNR, CDR2 FQNEAQ (reference sequence). The length of the CDR3 is 14 residues. This CDR3 is CASSLAPGGFGAFF. The CDR3 coding sequence is TGTGCCAGCAGCTTAGCTCCAGGGGGATTTGGAGCTTTCTTT.

The V gene is TRBV2, the J gene TRBJ2-5; 14 nucleotides match TRBD2. The ends lost 1 base at V and 4 bases at J; junction bases unmatched: 5. The germline CDR1 and CDR2 sequences are SNHLY and FYNNEI. The CDR3 consists of 17 residues. This chain's CDR3 is CASSEGRTSGRIETQYF. The CDR3 nucleotides are TGTGCCAGCAGTGAAGGCCGGACTAGCGGGAGGATAGAGACCCAGTACTTC.

The chain is built from TRBV4-3 and TRBJ1-1, with 7 bases aligning to TRBD1. Germline V gene data show CDR1 as LGHNA and CDR2 as YSLEER. The CDR3 is 15 residues long. Losses at the gene ends were 4 bases for V and 0 bases for J; bases not matched to a gene: 5. DNA of the CDR3: TGCGCCAGCAGCCCCTTGACAGGGATGAACACTGAAGCTTTCTTT. This encodes CASSPLTGMNTEAFF.

This clone was picked up a small number of times. At one boundary the junction diverges from the germline segment, which might be a read error. The chain recombines TRBV19 with TRBJ1-6; D is perhaps TRBD1 (5 bases). Germline loops: CDR1 LNHDA, CDR2 SQIVND (reference sequence). The CDR3 runs 10 residues. CDR3 DNA: TGTGCCCCAAGGGGAACCGACGCGGGGTTC. Protein product: CAPRGTDAGF. Complete variable domain (other parts from reference TRBV19 and TRBJ1-6): DGGITQSPKYLFRKEGQNVTLSCEQNLNHDAMYWYRQDPGQGLRLIYYSQIVNDFQKGDIAEGYSVSREKKESFPLTVTSAQKNPTAFYLCAPRGTDAGFGNGTRLTVT.

The chain joins TRBV9 to TRBJ1-4, with D hard to call. Germline V lookup: CDR1 SGDLS, CDR2 YYNGEE. The CDR3 consists of 17 residues. V was clipped by 2 bases and J by 4 bases, with 18 bases between them. The CDR3 protein is CASSVEGLGFLNEKLFF. Written as DNA, the CDR3 is TGTGCCAGCAGCGTCGAGGGTCTTGGGTTCCTTAATGAAAAACTGTTTTTT. Variable domain in full (rest from reference TRBV9 and TRBJ1-4): DSGVTQTPKHLITATGQRVTLRCSPRSGDLSVYWYQQSLDQGLQFLIQYYNGEERAKGNILERFSAQQFPDLHSELNLSSLELGDSALYFCASSVEGLGFLNEKLFFGSGTQLSVL.

CDR3 loop: CASSFWGEGFETQYF. In DNA, the CDR3 is TGTGCCAGCAGCTTCTGGGGGGAAGGCTTCGAGACCCAGTACTTC. The chain carries TRBV7-9 and TRBJ2-5, with TRBD2 as a possible D gene (6 bases). Between the trimmed V and J ends, which lost 3 bases and 5 bases, there was a span of 16 bases. The length of the CDR3 is 15 residues. The germline V gene encodes CDR1 SEHNR and CDR2 FQNEAQ (reference sequence).

The rearrangement uses TRBV28 and TRBJ2-7, with a tentative D call TRBD2 (5 bases). V lost 6 bases and J 5 bases, leaving 11 bases between the germline ends. The CDR3 has 12 residues. Germline V gene data show CDR1 as MDHEN and CDR2 as SYDVKM. The CDR3 here is CASSRPGNEQYF. The CDR3 DNA sequence: TGTGCCAGCAGCCGCCCGGGGAACGAGCAGTACTTC.

V gene TRBV19 combines with J gene TRBJ2-1, with TRBD2 as a possible D gene (5 bases). Trimming took off 2 bases at V and 3 bases at J, with 11 bases between the two ends. CDR3 size: 15 residues. Germline assignment: CDR1 LNHDA and CDR2 SQIVND (reference sequence). For the CDR3, the DNA is TGTGCCAGTAGTATATCCGGGGTCTACTACAATGAGCAGTTCTTC. Its protein is CASSISGVYYNEQFF.

This chain links TRBV5-4 with TRBJ1-2, with 11 bases lining up with TRBD1. The CDR3 sequence is 17 residues long. V was pared by 4 bases and J by 4 bases, with 12 bases of the junction left unmatched. Germline CDR1 and CDR2: SGHNT and YYREEE (reference sequence). In nucleotides, the CDR3 is TGTGCCAGCAGCCGGCCGGGACAGGGGGGTAGTAGCTATGGCTACACCTTC. Translation gives CASSRPGQGGSSYGYTF.

The chain joins TRBV10-2 to TRBJ2-5; 8 bases are a match to TRBD2. Looked up from germline, CDR1 is WSHSY and CDR2 is SAAADI. V lost 6 bases to trimming and J lost 4 bases; unmatched junction nucleotides: 22. This CDR3 comprises 19 residues. The CDR3 protein is CASRPPKGGLGGAPETQYF. In nucleotides, the CDR3 is TGCGCCAGCAGGCCCCCAAAGGGGGGACTAGGAGGAGCACCAGAGACCCAGTACTTC.

The V call is TRBV11-2, the J call TRBJ1-2; 10 bases are a match to TRBD1. This CDR3 is 18 amino acids long. Losses at the gene ends were 6 bases for V and 1 base for J; bases not matched to a gene: 14. Germline lookup yields CDR1 SGHAT and CDR2 FQNNGV. CDR3: CASRPNDRGRGLNYGYTF. In DNA form, the CDR3 reads TGTGCCAGCAGACCAAATGACAGGGGGCGGGGGCTTAACTATGGCTACACCTTC.

In its sample, this clone was seen a few times. The chain is built from TRBV27 and TRBJ2-7, with D tentatively TRBD2 (6 bases). CDR1 and CDR2 from the germline V gene are MNHEY and SMNVEV (reference sequence). The CDR3 is 14 residues long. Trimming pared 3 bases from V and 3 bases from J, leaving 12 bases between. The CDR3 DNA reads as TGTGCCAGCAGTTTCCGGGACTTAGGCTACGAGCAGTACTTC. It encodes CASSFRDLGYEQYF.

V and J are TRBV4-1 and TRBJ1-1; unclear D gene. V was shortened by 6 bases and J by 0 bases, with 14 bases between the two germline ends. The CDR3 consists of 15 residues. Germline CDR1 is MGHRA and CDR2 is YSYEKL. The CDR3 region has the DNA TGCGCCAGCAGTTATGCGAGGCAGATGAACACTGAAGCTTTCTTT. Its translation is CASSYARQMNTEAFF.

This clone was detected a few times. The chain uses TRBV5-5 and TRBJ1-4, with D maybe TRBD1 (6 bases). Germline values: CDR1 SGHKS, CDR2 YYEKEE (reference sequence). V was cut by 2 bases and J by 0 bases, with 14 bases left in between. CDR3 size: 17 residues. CDR3 sequence (DNA): TGTGCCAGCAGCTTAAAACAGGGACCCGCAACTAATGAAAAACTGTTTTTT. Its protein is CASSLKQGPATNEKLFF.

The CDR3 region is CASSADSPYEQYF. DNA for the CDR3: TGCGCCAGCAGCGCAGACAGTCCCTACGAGCAGTACTTC. V is TRBV5-1 and J is TRBJ2-7, with D maybe TRBD1 (5 bases). The V end lost 4 bases, the J end lost 2 bases, and 10 bases lay between the germline ends. CDR1 is SGHRS and CDR2 is YFSETQ in the germline V gene. This CDR3 has 13 residues.

This clone was seen only once. This rearrangement joins TRBV24-1 to TRBJ2-7; the D gene is possibly TRBD1 (6 bases). This CDR3 comprises 18 residues. V was clipped by 1 base and J by 4 bases, with 22 bases between them. Germline values: CDR1 KGHDR, CDR2 SFDVKD. Here the CDR3 reads CATSDFCLASTGSYEQYF. The CDR3 region has the DNA TGTGCCACCAGTGATTTCTGCTTGGCATCGACAGGCAGTTACGAGCAGTACTTC.

This clone has just one count. The rearrangement uses TRBV18 and TRBJ1-1, with a possible D match to TRBD1 (6 bases). Germline V gene data show CDR1 as KGHSH and CDR2 as LQKENI. The CDR3 runs 12 residues. Trimming shortened V by 2 bases and J by 6 bases, and 7 bases separated the two germline ends. Here the CDR3 reads CASSPEGAEAFF. CDR3 nucleotides: TGTGCCAGCTCACCAGAGGGGGCTGAAGCTTTCTTT.

This clone appeared once. CDR3 residues: CASSFRGGSLEQYF. The CDR3 DNA follows: TGTGCCAGCAGCTTTCGCGGGGGGTCTCTCGAGCAGTACTTC. This chain links TRBV5-6 with TRBJ2-7; 8 bases line up with TRBD2. The V segment lost 2 bases and the J segment 6 bases; nucleotides outside the gene matches: 7. The CDR3 runs 14 residues. The germline V gene has CDR1 SGHDT and CDR2 YYEEEE.

This clone was seen only once. The rearrangement joins TRBV28 to TRBJ2-7, with a possible D match to TRBD2 (6 bases). From germline, CDR1 is MDHEN and CDR2 SYDVKM. Trimming took off 2 bases at V and 3 bases at J, with 14 bases between the two ends. The CDR3 totals 15 residues. CDR3 region: CASSLGAGSSYEQYF. The CDR3 nucleotides read TGTGCCAGCAGTTTAGGGGCGGGGTCCAGCTACGAGCAGTACTTC. Based on the CDR3 plus reference TRBV28 and TRBJ2-7, the full variable domain is DVKVTQSSRYLVKRTGEKVFLECVQDMDHENMFWYRQDPGLGLRLIYFSYDVKMKEKGDIPEGYSVSREKKERFSLILESASTNQTSMYLCASSLGAGSSYEQYFGPGTRLTVT.

This chain uses TRBV6-6 with TRBJ1-6; TRBD1 matches 8 bases. The ends lost 2 bases at V and 9 bases at J; junction bases unmatched: 3. The CDR3 extends over 14 amino acids. CDR1 and CDR2 from the germline V gene are MNHNY and SVGAGI (reference sequence). The CDR3 region is CASSYGTGGSPLHF. The CDR3 nucleotides read TGTGCCAGCAGTTACGGGACAGGAGGTTCACCCCTCCACTTT.

The chain couples TRBV6-6 to TRBJ2-1; no firm D call. The germline CDR1 and CDR2 sequences are MNHNY and SVGAGI (reference sequence). Trimming pared 0 bases from V and 3 bases from J, leaving 6 bases between. The CDR3 covers 14 residues. The CDR3 DNA reads as TGTGCCAGCAGTTACTCGGCCGACTACAATGAGCAGTTCTTC. This codes for CASSYSADYNEQFF.

This clone showed up just a few times. This chain joins TRBV19 and TRBJ1-5; D not certain. Germline-derived CDR1 and CDR2 are LNHDA and SQIVND (reference sequence). Trimming pared 7 bases from V and 1 base from J, leaving 14 bases between. This CDR3 has 15 residues. The CDR3: CASNTGVWSNQPQHF. CDR3 coding DNA: TGTGCCAGTAATACCGGGGTTTGGAGCAATCAGCCCCAGCATTTT.